This record concerns one T cell receptor (beta chain) sequence. This entry is derived from a study of blood T cell repertoires in COVID-19. On the study more broadly: The cDNA or gDNA used as material had been derived from T cells, B-cell-depleted T cells, or PBMCs.

The table came from immunoSEQ multiplex PCR; TCRdb's copy has only in-frame clones and leaves some out. The sample records approximately 260,000 clones, roughly 89% being singletons. What was sequenced was peripheral blood. This TCR was recovered from a woman aged 40 to 49 who had recovered from COVID-19.

The CDR3 DNA is TGTGCCAGCAGTTTAGGTTCGAGACAGGATAACTATGGCTACACCTTC. It codes for CASSLGSRQDNYGYTF. This sequence joins TRBV27 and TRBJ1-2; a possible D gene is TRBD1 (6 bases). The CDR3 extends over 16 amino acids. Germline-derived CDR1 and CDR2 are MNHEY and SMNVEV (reference sequence). V gave up 2 bases and J gave up 1 base, with 14 bases separating them.